This TCR beta chain was retrieved from a study of blood T cell repertoires in COVID-19. Study details: T cells, B-cell-depleted T cells, or PBMCs supplied cDNA or gDNA.

The germline V gene has CDR1 SEHNR and CDR2 FQNEAQ (reference sequence). CDR3 length: 13 amino acids. The V gene lost 9 bases and the J gene lost 2 bases, with 12 bases spanning the gap. Sequenced by immunoSEQ multiplex PCR; TCRdb stores in-frame clones only, minus some. The sample records roughly 280,000 clones, 86% being singletons. The sequenced sample consisted of peripheral blood. This TCR was recovered from a man aged 18 to 30 with active or convalescent COVID-19. The chain links TRBV7-9 to TRBJ2-3, with TRBD2 as a possible D gene (5 bases). DNA of the CDR3: TGTGCCAGGTCGGGAACCCCCACAGATACGCAGTATTTT. Translation: CARSGTPTDTQYF.